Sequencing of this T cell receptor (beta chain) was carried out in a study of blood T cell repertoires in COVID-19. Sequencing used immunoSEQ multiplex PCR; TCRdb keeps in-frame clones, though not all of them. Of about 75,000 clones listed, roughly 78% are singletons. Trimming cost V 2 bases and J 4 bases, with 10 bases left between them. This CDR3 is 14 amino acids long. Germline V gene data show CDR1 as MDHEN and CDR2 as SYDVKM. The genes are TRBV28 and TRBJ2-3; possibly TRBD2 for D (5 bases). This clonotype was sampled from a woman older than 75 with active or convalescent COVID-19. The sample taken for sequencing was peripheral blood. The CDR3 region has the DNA TGTGCCAGCAGTTTAGGGAGAGGATCAGATACGCAGTATTTT. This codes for CASSLGRGSDTQYF.